This section outlines one T cell receptor beta chain sequence together with its context. The investigators reverse transcribed all of the isolated RNA, so they sequenced expressed TCRB transcripts. Clones were sequenced by immunoSEQ multiplex PCR, and TCRdb holds only the in-frame ones, with some missing. Of about 320,000 clones listed, around 15% are singletons. The source of the sample is a study of beta chain features in type 1 diabetes. The CDR3 runs to 16 residues. Trimming left V 5 bases short and J 6 bases short, with 20 bases between. Germline CDR1 SGHTA, CDR2 FQGNSA. The genes are TRBV7-2 and TRBJ2-4; tentatively, D is TRBD1 (6 bases). This sequence was found in a young man in good health. Sequenced sample: central memory CD4+ T cells from blood. CDR3 in amino acids: CASSLQGRGTGNIQYF. The CDR3 DNA is TGTGCCAGCAGCCTACAGGGACGGGGTACTGGAAACATTCAGTACTTC.